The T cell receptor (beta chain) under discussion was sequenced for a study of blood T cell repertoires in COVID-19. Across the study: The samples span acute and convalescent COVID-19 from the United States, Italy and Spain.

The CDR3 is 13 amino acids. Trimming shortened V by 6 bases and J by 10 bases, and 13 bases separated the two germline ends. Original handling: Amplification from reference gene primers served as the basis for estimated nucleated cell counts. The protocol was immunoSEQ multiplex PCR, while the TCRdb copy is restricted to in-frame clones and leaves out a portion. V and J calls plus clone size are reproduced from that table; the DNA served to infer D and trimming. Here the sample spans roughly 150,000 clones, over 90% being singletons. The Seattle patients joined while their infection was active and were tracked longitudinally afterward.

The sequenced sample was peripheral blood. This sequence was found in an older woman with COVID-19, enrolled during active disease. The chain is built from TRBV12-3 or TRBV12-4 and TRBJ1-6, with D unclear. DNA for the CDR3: TGTGCCAGCAGCGGAGGTTTGGGGTCACCCCTCCACTTT. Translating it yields CASSGGLGSPLHF.